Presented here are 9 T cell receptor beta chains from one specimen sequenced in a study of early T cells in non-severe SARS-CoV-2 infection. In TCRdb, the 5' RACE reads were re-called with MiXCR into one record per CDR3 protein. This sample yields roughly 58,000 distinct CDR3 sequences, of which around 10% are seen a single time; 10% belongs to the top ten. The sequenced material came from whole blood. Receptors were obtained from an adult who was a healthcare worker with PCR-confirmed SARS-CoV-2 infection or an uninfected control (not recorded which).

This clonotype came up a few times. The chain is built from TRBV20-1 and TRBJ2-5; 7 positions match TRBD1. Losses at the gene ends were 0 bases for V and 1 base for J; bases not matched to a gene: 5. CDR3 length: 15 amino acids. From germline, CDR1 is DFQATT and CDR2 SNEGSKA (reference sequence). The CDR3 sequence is CSARDRRTGQETQYF. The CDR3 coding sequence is TGCAGTGCTAGAGACAGGAGGACAGGCCAAGAGACCCAGTACTTC.

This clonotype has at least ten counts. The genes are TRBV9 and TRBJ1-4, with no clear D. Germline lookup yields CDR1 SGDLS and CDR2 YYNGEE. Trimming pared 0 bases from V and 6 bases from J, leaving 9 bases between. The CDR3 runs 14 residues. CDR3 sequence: CASSVGQVDEKLFF. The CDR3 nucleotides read TGTGCCAGCAGCGTAGGCCAGGTCGATGAAAAACTGTTTTTT.

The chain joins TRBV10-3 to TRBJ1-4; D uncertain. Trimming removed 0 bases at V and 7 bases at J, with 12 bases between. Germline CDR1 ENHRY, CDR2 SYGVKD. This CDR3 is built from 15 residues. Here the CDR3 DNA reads TGTGCCATCAGTGAGTCCCCAGTCGTGGGTGAAAAACTGTTTTTT. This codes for CAISESPVVGEKLFF.

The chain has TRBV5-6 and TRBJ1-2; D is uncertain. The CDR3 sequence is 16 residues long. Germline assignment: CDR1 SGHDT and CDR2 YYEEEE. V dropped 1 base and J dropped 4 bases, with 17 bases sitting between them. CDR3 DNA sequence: TGTGCCAGCAGCTTGAAGTCAGCGAAGAAGTCCTATGGCTACACCTTC. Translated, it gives CASSLKSAKKSYGYTF.

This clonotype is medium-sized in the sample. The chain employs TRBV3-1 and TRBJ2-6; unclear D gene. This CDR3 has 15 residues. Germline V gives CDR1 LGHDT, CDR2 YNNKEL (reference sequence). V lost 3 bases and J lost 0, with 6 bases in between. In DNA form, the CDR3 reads TGTGCCAGCAGCCAGGAGTTCTCTGGGGCCAACGTCCTGACTTTC. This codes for CASSQEFSGANVLTF.

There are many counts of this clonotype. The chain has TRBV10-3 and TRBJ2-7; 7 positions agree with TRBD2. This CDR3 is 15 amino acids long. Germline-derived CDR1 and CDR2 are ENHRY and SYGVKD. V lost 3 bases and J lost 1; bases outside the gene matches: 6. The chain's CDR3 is CAISDSASGSYEQYF. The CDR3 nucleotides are TGTGCCATCAGTGACTCCGCTAGCGGATCCTACGAGCAGTACTTC.

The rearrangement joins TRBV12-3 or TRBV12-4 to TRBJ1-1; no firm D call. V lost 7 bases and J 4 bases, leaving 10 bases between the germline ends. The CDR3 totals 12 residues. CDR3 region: CASIKELTEAFF. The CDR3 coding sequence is TGTGCCAGCATCAAGGAACTCACTGAAGCTTTCTTT.

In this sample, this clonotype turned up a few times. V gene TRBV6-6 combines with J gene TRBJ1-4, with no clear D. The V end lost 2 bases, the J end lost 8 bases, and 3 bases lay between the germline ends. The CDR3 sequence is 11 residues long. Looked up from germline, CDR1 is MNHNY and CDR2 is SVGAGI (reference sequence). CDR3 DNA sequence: TGTGCCAGCAGTTACGTAGAAAAACTGTTTTTT. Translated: CASSYVEKLFF.

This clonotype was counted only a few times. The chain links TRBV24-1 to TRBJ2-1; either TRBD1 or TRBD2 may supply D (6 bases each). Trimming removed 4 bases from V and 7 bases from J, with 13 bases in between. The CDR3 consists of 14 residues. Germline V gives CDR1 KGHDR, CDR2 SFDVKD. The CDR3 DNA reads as TGTGCCACCAGTGACCATAAGGGGGGAAATGAGCAGTTCTTC. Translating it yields CATSDHKGGNEQFF.